A single sample is the source of the 4 T cell receptor beta chains below, sequenced in a study of blood T cell repertoires in COVID-19. The method was immunoSEQ multiplex PCR; TCRdb's version includes in-frame clones alone and lacks a portion of them. This sample carries 65,000 to 85,000 clones, 70% to 80% of them seen once, and the ten largest clones take roughly 5%. The specimen was peripheral blood. These receptors were obtained from a woman over 75 with active or convalescent COVID-19.

The chain uses TRBV28 and TRBJ2-3, with 8 nucleotides matching TRBD2. Germline CDR1 is MDHEN and CDR2 is SYDVKM. The CDR3 runs to 17 residues. With 2 bases clipped from V and 4 bases from J, the junction kept 11 bases outside the gene matches. CDR3 nucleotide sequence: TGTGCCAGCAGTTTACCCAGAACGGGAGGGCAGGCAGATACGCAGTATTTT. Encoded protein: CASSLPRTGGQADTQYF.

This clone was seen only once. The chain joins TRBV28 to TRBJ2-7; tentatively, D is TRBD2 (6 bases). This CDR3 comprises 14 residues. Germline V gene lookup returns CDR1 MDHEN and CDR2 SYDVKM. The V gene lost 5 bases and the J gene lost 6 bases, with 17 bases spanning the gap. Written as DNA, the CDR3 is TGTGCCAGCAGTCCGATGCCGGGAGTGAGCGAGCAGTACTTC. This gives the protein CASSPMPGVSEQYF.

The chain links TRBV7-2 to TRBJ2-1; D possibly corresponds to TRBD2 (6 bases). V lost 4 bases to trimming and J lost 0 bases, with 10 bases between them. In germline, CDR1 is SGHTA, CDR2 FQGNSA. The CDR3 totals 15 residues. The CDR3, as DNA: TGTGCCAGCAGCTGGCGGGGAACCTCCTACAATGAGCAGTTCTTC. Translating it yields CASSWRGTSYNEQFF.

The chain links TRBV7-2 to TRBJ2-3; 9 nucleotides line up with TRBD2. The CDR3 sequence is 16 residues long. Germline V gene data show CDR1 as SGHTA and CDR2 as FQGNSA. J lost 3 bases, V lost 4 bases, and 8 bases had no gene match. CDR3 DNA sequence: TGTGCCAGCAGCTCCCCTAGCGGGGCGGTTACAGATACGCAGTATTTT. Its translation is CASSSPSGAVTDTQYF.